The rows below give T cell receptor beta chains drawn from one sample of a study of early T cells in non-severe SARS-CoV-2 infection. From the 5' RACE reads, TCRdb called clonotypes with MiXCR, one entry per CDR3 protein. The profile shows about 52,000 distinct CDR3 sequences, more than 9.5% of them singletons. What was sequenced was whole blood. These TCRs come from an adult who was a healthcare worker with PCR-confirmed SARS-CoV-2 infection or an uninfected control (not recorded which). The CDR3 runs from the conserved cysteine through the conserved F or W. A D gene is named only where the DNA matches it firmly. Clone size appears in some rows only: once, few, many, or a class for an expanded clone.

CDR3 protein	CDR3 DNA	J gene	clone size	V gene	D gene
CASASRTGDTQYF	TGTGCCAGCGCATCACGAACGGGAGATACGCAGTATTTT	TRBJ2-3	few	TRBV7-8	-
CASSLVRTGELFF	TGTGCCAGCAGCTTAGTGCGGACCGGGGAGCTGTTTTTT	TRBJ2-2	many	TRBV11-2	-
CASSKAVGNEKLFF	TGTGCCAGCAGCAAGGCCGTCGGGAATGAAAAACTGTTTTTT	TRBJ1-4	-	TRBV5-5	-
CASSLASRADSPLHF	TGTGCCAGCAGCCTAGCCTCAAGGGCGGATTCACCCCTCCACTTT	TRBJ1-6	many	TRBV12-3/TRBV12-4	-
CASITGTGSGTQYF	TGTGCCAGCATCACCGGGACAGGGTCCGGTACGCAGTATTTT	TRBJ2-3	few	TRBV28	TRBD1
CATRGFYTDTQYF	TGTGCCACCAGAGGATTCTACACAGATACGCAGTATTTT	TRBJ2-3	-	TRBV24-1	-
CASIDRGNQPQHF	TGTGCCAGCATCGACCGGGGGAATCAGCCCCAGCATTTT	TRBJ1-5	many	TRBV6-2/TRBV6-3	-
CASSLGLAGGPGPYNEQFF	TGTGCCAGCAGCCTCGGACTAGCGGGAGGGCCTGGGCCCTACAATGAGCAGTTCTTC	TRBJ2-1	many	TRBV28	TRBD2
CASSLGPILAGAYNEQFF	TGTGCCAGCAGCTTAGGGCCAATATTGGCGGGAGCATACAATGAGCAGTTCTTC	TRBJ2-1	few	TRBV7-2	TRBD2
CSVRGTTGVNTEAFF	TGCAGCGTCCGGGGAACGACAGGGGTGAACACTGAAGCTTTCTTT	TRBJ1-1	many	TRBV29-1	TRBD1
CASSPGTSGGRQYF	TGCGCCAGCAGCCCCGGGACTAGCGGGGGGCGGCAGTATTTT	TRBJ2-3	many	TRBV5-1	TRBD2
CASSGRLAGEETQYF	TGCGCCAGCAGCGGGCGACTAGCGGGAGAAGAGACCCAGTACTTC	TRBJ2-5	many	TRBV5-1	TRBD2
CASSAETVLPNTEAFF	TGTGCCAGCAGTGCTGAGACAGTACTACCGAACACTGAAGCTTTCTTT	TRBJ1-1	few	TRBV6-4	-
CASSLDRGQETQYF	TGTGCCAGCAGCTTAGACAGGGGTCAAGAGACCCAGTACTTC	TRBJ2-5	many	TRBV7-9	TRBD1
CASSWTISSGKF	TGTGCCAGCAGCTGGACTATTTCCAGTGGGAAATTC	TRBJ2-5	-	TRBV7-9	-
CASTLDLEYEQYF	TGTGCCAGCACTCTGGACCTCGAGTACGAGCAGTACTTC	TRBJ2-7	many	TRBV6-6	-
CATSSYPRAPGGQPQHF	TGTGCCACCAGCAGTTACCCCCGGGCCCCAGGGGGTCAGCCCCAGCATTTT	TRBJ1-5	many	TRBV15	TRBD1
CASSQGDRGRYEQYF	TGCGCCAGCAGCCAAGGGGACAGGGGGAGGTACGAGCAGTACTTC	TRBJ2-7	-	TRBV4-1	TRBD1
CATSDPSGRADKGYNEQFF	TGTGCCACCAGTGATCCTAGCGGGAGGGCCGACAAAGGGTACAATGAGCAGTTCTTC	TRBJ2-1	few	TRBV24-1	TRBD2
CASSLAYGYTF	TGTGCCAGCAGCCTAGCTTATGGCTACACCTTC	TRBJ1-2	many	TRBV28	-
CASSTSTGETQYF	TGTGCCAGCAGCACGAGTACCGGAGAGACCCAGTACTTC	TRBJ2-5	many	TRBV11-2	-
CASSYSMLGGSSYNEQFF	TGTGCCAGCAGTTACTCGATGTTGGGGGGAAGCTCCTACAATGAGCAGTTCTTC	TRBJ2-1	many	TRBV6-2/TRBV6-3	-
CASSTDRGPEPNSKQPQHF	TGTGCCAGCAGCACGGACAGGGGCCCCGAACCAAATAGCAAGCAGCCCCAGCATTTT	TRBJ1-5	-	TRBV5-6	TRBD1
CASILAGEATQYF	TGTGCCAGTATACTAGCGGGGGAGGCGACCCAGTACTTC	TRBJ2-5	many	TRBV6-6	TRBD2
CASSLLGGGSSGANVLTF	TGTGCCAGCAGCTTGCTTGGCGGTGGCAGCTCTGGGGCCAACGTCCTGACTTTC	TRBJ2-6	-	TRBV5-6	-
CASSFSGTNSPLHF	TGTGCCAGCAGTTTCTCGGGGACCAATTCACCCCTCCACTTT	TRBJ1-6	many	TRBV12-3/TRBV12-4	-
CASSRANMNTEAFF	TGTGCCAGCAGCCGGGCAAACATGAACACTGAAGCTTTCTTT	TRBJ1-1	-	TRBV7-9	-
CASSRQGGTEAFF	TGTGCCAGCAGTCGGCAGGGAGGGACTGAAGCTTTCTTT	TRBJ1-1	many	TRBV12-3/TRBV12-4	-
CASSPPGQGASNSPLHF	TGTGCCAGCAGCCCCCCGGGACAGGGGGCTTCAAATTCACCCCTCCACTTT	TRBJ1-6	-	TRBV12-3/TRBV12-4	TRBD1
CSADGQSYEQYF	TGCAGTGCTGACGGACAGTCCTACGAGCAGTACTTC	TRBJ2-7	many	TRBV20-1	-
CASSLQPTTNEKLFF	TGTGCCAGCTCACTACAACCAACAACTAATGAAAAACTGTTTTTT	TRBJ1-4	many	TRBV18	-
CASSLSYRQKNQPQHF	TGTGCCAGCAGCTTATCATATAGACAGAAAAATCAGCCCCAGCATTTT	TRBJ1-5	many	TRBV7-8	-
CASSLSWPQYF	TGTGCCAGCAGCCTCTCATGGCCTCAGTATTTT	TRBJ2-3	many	TRBV11-2	-
CASSPTDLGEQYF	TGTGCCAGCAGTCCCACCGATCTGGGCGAGCAGTACTTC	TRBJ2-7	few	TRBV12-3/TRBV12-4	-
CASSQDLQAASYNEQFF	TGCGCCAGCAGCCAAGATTTACAAGCAGCTTCCTACAATGAGCAGTTCTTC	TRBJ2-1	few	TRBV4-3	-
CASRPGGSQPQHF	TGTGCCAGTCGACCTGGGGGGTCTCAGCCCCAGCATTTT	TRBJ1-5	many	TRBV19	-